The 19 T cell receptor beta chains below were found in one sample sequenced in a study of T cell responses to AZD1222 COVID-19 vaccine. Profiling relied on immunoSEQ multiplex PCR, and the TCRdb table lists in-frame clones only, not all of them. This sample has 190,000 or so clones, with 88% found just once. Material: peripheral blood, obtained 28 days after the second AZD1222 dose. These receptors were taken from an adult who received the AZD1222 COVID-19 vaccine.

The chain employs TRBV5-6 and TRBJ2-7; TRBD2 matches 9 bases. The CDR3 runs 19 residues. Germline V gene sequence: CDR1 SGHDT, CDR2 YYEEEE. V lost 0 bases to trimming and J lost 8 bases; unmatched junction nucleotides: 21. The CDR3 protein is CASSLATTALAGWGGKQYF. The CDR3 region has the DNA TGTGCCAGCAGCTTGGCCACTACAGCCCTAGCGGGATGGGGCGGGAAGCAGTACTTC.

The chain links TRBV15 to TRBJ2-3; D might be TRBD1 or TRBD2, each matching 5 bases. V lost 0 bases and J lost 1, with 14 bases in between. Germline lookup yields CDR1 LNHNV and CDR2 YYDKDF (reference sequence). This CDR3 has 17 residues. As DNA, the CDR3 is TGTGCCACCAGCAGAGAAGGGGCTAGCACTCGCACAGATACGCAGTATTTT. This codes for CATSREGASTRTDTQYF.

Note on this clone: Other DNA sequences in the sample encode the same CDR3. This chain connects TRBV7-9 to TRBJ1-1; D uncertain. This CDR3 has 13 residues. Trimming cost V 1 base and J 0 bases, with 3 bases left between them. Germline V gives CDR1 SEHNR, CDR2 FQNEAQ (reference sequence). DNA of the CDR3: TGTGCCAGCAGCTTAGTCGTGAACACTGAAGCTTTCTTT. This translates into CASSLVVNTEAFF.

The chain joins TRBV5-1 to TRBJ1-3, with 8 bases aligning to TRBD1. Germline V gene data show CDR1 as SGHRS and CDR2 as YFSETQ. With 4 bases clipped from V and 1 base from J, the junction kept 4 bases outside the gene matches. This CDR3 spans 15 amino acids. The CDR3 region is CASSATGDSGNTIYF. The CDR3 nucleotides read TGCGCCAGCAGCGCGACAGGGGATTCTGGAAACACCATATATTTT.

This rearrangement joins TRBV7-2 to TRBJ1-2; TRBD1 aligns across 9 bases. The CDR3 totals 15 residues. The V gene's germline CDR1 is SGHTA and CDR2 FQGNSA. Trimming cost V 6 bases and J 5 bases; bases outside gene matches: 10. CDR3 nucleotide sequence: TGTGCCAGCAGTCAAAATACAGGGGGCGGGTATGGCTACACCTTC. It codes for CASSQNTGGGYGYTF.

CDR3 bases: TGCGCCAGCAGCACGGGGGGCGCTGGGGCCAACGTCCTGACTTTC. Translating gives CASSTGGAGANVLTF. The gene calls are TRBV4-1 and TRBJ2-6; D perhaps matches TRBD2 (7 bases). The germline CDR1 and CDR2 sequences are MGHRA and YSYEKL. The CDR3 is 15 amino acids. V gave up 5 bases and J gave up 2 bases, with 10 bases separating them.

V is TRBV6-5 and J is TRBJ2-7; tentatively, D is TRBD1 or TRBD2 (5 bases each). This CDR3 has 13 residues. Per germline, CDR1 MNHEY and CDR2 SVGAGI. Trimming stripped 6 bases from V and 3 bases from J, with 12 bases between. CDR3 coding DNA: TGTGCCAGCAGGCAGGGACCGTTCTACGAGCAGTACTTC. Its protein product is CASRQGPFYEQYF.

As concerns this clone: An end of the junction differs from the germline gene, which may be a read error. V gene TRBV5-6 combines with J gene TRBJ2-1; TRBD2 might be the D (5 bases). The CDR3 covers 11 residues. CDR1 SGHDT and CDR2 YYEEEE come from the germline V gene. The CDR3: CASSLGLAGVF. Here the CDR3 DNA reads TGTGCCAGCAGCTTGGGGCTAGCTGGGGTCTTC.

The chain is built from TRBV12-5 and TRBJ2-1, with TRBD2 matching over 13 bases. The V segment lost 5 bases and the J segment 8 bases; nucleotides outside the gene matches: 12. From germline, CDR1 is LGHNT and CDR2 FRNRAP. The CDR3 sequence is 17 residues long. The CDR3 spells CASGPLLGLAGPHEQFF. The CDR3 DNA reads TGTGCTAGTGGTCCCCTCCTGGGACTAGCGGGACCCCATGAGCAGTTCTTC.

As DNA, the CDR3 is TGTGCCAGCAGTCCCTGGGACAGTTCCTACAATGAGCAGTTCTTC. Amino acid sequence: CASSPWDSSYNEQFF. This sequence joins TRBV28 and TRBJ2-1, with 7 bases identical to TRBD1. V gave up 5 bases and J gave up 1 base; unmatched junction bases: 5. The germline CDR1 and CDR2 sequences are MDHEN and SYDVKM. The CDR3 is made up of 15 amino acids.

The rearrangement uses TRBV7-2 and TRBJ1-1; possibly TRBD1 for D (5 bases). The germline CDR1 and CDR2 sequences are SGHTA and FQGNSA. CDR3 length: 14 residues. Trimming took off 2 bases at V and 0 bases at J, with 7 bases between the two ends. The CDR3 region is CASSLKGVNTEAFF. The CDR3 nucleotides read TGTGCCAGCAGCTTAAAAGGGGTGAACACTGAAGCTTTCTTT.

The chain uses TRBV7-9 and TRBJ2-7, with TRBD1 matching 7 bases. V was clipped by 5 bases and J by 0 bases; unmatched bases: 10. The CDR3 has 16 residues. The germline V gene has CDR1 SEHNR and CDR2 FQNEAQ (reference sequence). The CDR3 here is CASSLTDRASSYEQYF. DNA for the CDR3: TGTGCCAGCAGCCTAACCGACAGGGCGAGCTCCTACGAGCAGTACTTC.

V usage is TRBV4-2 and J usage is TRBJ1-6, with D unresolved. Germline V lookup: CDR1 LGHNA, CDR2 YNFKEQ. V dropped 0 bases and J dropped 8 bases, with 5 bases sitting between them. The CDR3 contains 13 residues. The CDR3 spells CASSQDRDSPLHF. The CDR3, as DNA: TGTGCCAGCAGCCAAGATCGAGATTCACCCCTCCACTTT.

V and J are TRBV27 and TRBJ1-4, with D perhaps TRBD1 (6 bases). The CDR3 is 15 amino acids. The V end was cut by 3 bases, the J end by 7 bases, with 15 bases between. The V gene's germline CDR1 is MNHEY and CDR2 SMNVEV (reference sequence). CDR3 sequence (DNA): TGTGCCAGCAGTTTCCTTGGGAGGGGGGGTGAAAAACTGTTTTTT. Translated: CASSFLGRGGEKLFF.

The chain has TRBV2 and TRBJ1-6; D unclear. Germline CDR1 is SNHLY and CDR2 is FYNNEI. This CDR3 spans 13 amino acids. V lost 4 bases, J lost 7 bases, and 8 bases lay in between. CDR3 in amino acids: CASSVAENSPLHF. The CDR3 nucleotides read TGTGCCAGCAGTGTAGCAGAGAATTCACCCCTCCACTTT.

The chain combines TRBV5-6 with TRBJ1-2, with a weak D call TRBD1 (6 bases). The CDR3 runs 14 residues. The V and J ends lost 4 bases and 6 bases respectively, with 16 bases between them. The germline gives CDR1 SGHDT, CDR2 YYEEEE. CDR3 sequence reads: CASSQVNRENGYTF. The CDR3 coding sequence is TGTGCCAGCAGCCAAGTTAACAGGGAGAATGGCTACACCTTC.

This rearrangement joins TRBV5-1 to TRBJ2-7; the D gene is possibly TRBD1 (6 bases). V lost 3 bases and J lost 4, with 17 bases in between. The CDR3 contains 15 residues. Germline CDR1 is SGHRS and CDR2 is YFSETQ. CDR3 protein: CASSSSVGGSYEQYF. CDR3 nucleotides: TGCGCCAGCAGCTCCTCTGTAGGGGGATCTTACGAGCAGTACTTC.

V gene TRBV2 combines with J gene TRBJ2-1, with TRBD2 matching over 10 bases. The germline V gene encodes CDR1 SNHLY and CDR2 FYNNEI. J lost 2 bases, V lost 5 bases, and 3 bases had no gene match. This CDR3 comprises 15 residues. Here the CDR3 reads CASSQSGRAYNEQFF. In DNA, the CDR3 is TGTGCCAGCAGTCAGAGCGGGAGGGCCTACAATGAGCAGTTCTTC.

This sequence joins TRBV7-7 and TRBJ2-3; maybe TRBD2 (6 bases). CDR3 length: 11 amino acids. Germline V gene data show CDR1 as SSHAT and CDR2 as FNYEAQ (reference sequence). The CDR3 coding sequence is TGTGCTAGCGGCCCCCCGGATACGCAGTATTTT. Translated, it gives CASGPPDTQYF.